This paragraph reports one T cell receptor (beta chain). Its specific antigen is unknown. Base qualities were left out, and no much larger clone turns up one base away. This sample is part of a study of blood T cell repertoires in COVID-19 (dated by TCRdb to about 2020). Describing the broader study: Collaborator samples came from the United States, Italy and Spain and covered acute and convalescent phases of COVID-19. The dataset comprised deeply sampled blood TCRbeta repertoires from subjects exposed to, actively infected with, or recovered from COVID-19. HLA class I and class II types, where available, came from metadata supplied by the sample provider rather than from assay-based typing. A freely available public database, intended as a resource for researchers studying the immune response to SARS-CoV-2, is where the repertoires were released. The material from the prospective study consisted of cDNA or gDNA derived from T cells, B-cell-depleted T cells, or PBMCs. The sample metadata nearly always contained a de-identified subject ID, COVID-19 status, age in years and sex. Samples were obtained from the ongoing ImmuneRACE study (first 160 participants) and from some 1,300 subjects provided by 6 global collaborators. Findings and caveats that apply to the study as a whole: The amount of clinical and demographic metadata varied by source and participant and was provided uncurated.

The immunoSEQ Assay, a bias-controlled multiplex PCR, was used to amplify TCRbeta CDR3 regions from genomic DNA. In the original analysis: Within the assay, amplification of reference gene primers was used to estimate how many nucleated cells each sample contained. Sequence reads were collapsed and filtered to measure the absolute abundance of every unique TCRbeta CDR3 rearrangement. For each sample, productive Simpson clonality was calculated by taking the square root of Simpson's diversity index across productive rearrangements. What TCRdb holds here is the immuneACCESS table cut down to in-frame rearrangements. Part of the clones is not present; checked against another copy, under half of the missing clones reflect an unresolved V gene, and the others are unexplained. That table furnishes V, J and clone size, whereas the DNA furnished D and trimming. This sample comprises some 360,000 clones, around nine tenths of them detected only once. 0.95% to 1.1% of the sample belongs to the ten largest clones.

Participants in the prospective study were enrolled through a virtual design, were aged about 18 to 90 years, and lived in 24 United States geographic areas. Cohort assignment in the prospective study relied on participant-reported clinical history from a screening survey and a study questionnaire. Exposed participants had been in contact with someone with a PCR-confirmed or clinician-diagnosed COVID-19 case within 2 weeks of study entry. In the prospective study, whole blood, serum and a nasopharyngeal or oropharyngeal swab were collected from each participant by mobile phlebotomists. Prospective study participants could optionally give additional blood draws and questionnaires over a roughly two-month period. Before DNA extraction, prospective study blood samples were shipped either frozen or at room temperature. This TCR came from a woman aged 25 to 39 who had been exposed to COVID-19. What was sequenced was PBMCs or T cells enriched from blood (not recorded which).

The CDR3 protein is CAGGNRPETQYF. The bases are TGTGCCGGGGGGAATCGGCCCGAGACCCAGTACTTC. The rearrangement joined TRBV2 to TRBJ2-5; a weak D assignment points to TRBD2 (6 bases agree). V sheds 11 bases and J sheds 5 bases, leaving 15 bases between their ends. The CDR3 contains 12 residues, cysteine and phenylalanine counted. The retained sequence is limited to the CDR3, 36 bases, with the frame set at the first base. Based on the germline V gene, the CDR1 and CDR2 sequences are SNHLY and FYNNEI.